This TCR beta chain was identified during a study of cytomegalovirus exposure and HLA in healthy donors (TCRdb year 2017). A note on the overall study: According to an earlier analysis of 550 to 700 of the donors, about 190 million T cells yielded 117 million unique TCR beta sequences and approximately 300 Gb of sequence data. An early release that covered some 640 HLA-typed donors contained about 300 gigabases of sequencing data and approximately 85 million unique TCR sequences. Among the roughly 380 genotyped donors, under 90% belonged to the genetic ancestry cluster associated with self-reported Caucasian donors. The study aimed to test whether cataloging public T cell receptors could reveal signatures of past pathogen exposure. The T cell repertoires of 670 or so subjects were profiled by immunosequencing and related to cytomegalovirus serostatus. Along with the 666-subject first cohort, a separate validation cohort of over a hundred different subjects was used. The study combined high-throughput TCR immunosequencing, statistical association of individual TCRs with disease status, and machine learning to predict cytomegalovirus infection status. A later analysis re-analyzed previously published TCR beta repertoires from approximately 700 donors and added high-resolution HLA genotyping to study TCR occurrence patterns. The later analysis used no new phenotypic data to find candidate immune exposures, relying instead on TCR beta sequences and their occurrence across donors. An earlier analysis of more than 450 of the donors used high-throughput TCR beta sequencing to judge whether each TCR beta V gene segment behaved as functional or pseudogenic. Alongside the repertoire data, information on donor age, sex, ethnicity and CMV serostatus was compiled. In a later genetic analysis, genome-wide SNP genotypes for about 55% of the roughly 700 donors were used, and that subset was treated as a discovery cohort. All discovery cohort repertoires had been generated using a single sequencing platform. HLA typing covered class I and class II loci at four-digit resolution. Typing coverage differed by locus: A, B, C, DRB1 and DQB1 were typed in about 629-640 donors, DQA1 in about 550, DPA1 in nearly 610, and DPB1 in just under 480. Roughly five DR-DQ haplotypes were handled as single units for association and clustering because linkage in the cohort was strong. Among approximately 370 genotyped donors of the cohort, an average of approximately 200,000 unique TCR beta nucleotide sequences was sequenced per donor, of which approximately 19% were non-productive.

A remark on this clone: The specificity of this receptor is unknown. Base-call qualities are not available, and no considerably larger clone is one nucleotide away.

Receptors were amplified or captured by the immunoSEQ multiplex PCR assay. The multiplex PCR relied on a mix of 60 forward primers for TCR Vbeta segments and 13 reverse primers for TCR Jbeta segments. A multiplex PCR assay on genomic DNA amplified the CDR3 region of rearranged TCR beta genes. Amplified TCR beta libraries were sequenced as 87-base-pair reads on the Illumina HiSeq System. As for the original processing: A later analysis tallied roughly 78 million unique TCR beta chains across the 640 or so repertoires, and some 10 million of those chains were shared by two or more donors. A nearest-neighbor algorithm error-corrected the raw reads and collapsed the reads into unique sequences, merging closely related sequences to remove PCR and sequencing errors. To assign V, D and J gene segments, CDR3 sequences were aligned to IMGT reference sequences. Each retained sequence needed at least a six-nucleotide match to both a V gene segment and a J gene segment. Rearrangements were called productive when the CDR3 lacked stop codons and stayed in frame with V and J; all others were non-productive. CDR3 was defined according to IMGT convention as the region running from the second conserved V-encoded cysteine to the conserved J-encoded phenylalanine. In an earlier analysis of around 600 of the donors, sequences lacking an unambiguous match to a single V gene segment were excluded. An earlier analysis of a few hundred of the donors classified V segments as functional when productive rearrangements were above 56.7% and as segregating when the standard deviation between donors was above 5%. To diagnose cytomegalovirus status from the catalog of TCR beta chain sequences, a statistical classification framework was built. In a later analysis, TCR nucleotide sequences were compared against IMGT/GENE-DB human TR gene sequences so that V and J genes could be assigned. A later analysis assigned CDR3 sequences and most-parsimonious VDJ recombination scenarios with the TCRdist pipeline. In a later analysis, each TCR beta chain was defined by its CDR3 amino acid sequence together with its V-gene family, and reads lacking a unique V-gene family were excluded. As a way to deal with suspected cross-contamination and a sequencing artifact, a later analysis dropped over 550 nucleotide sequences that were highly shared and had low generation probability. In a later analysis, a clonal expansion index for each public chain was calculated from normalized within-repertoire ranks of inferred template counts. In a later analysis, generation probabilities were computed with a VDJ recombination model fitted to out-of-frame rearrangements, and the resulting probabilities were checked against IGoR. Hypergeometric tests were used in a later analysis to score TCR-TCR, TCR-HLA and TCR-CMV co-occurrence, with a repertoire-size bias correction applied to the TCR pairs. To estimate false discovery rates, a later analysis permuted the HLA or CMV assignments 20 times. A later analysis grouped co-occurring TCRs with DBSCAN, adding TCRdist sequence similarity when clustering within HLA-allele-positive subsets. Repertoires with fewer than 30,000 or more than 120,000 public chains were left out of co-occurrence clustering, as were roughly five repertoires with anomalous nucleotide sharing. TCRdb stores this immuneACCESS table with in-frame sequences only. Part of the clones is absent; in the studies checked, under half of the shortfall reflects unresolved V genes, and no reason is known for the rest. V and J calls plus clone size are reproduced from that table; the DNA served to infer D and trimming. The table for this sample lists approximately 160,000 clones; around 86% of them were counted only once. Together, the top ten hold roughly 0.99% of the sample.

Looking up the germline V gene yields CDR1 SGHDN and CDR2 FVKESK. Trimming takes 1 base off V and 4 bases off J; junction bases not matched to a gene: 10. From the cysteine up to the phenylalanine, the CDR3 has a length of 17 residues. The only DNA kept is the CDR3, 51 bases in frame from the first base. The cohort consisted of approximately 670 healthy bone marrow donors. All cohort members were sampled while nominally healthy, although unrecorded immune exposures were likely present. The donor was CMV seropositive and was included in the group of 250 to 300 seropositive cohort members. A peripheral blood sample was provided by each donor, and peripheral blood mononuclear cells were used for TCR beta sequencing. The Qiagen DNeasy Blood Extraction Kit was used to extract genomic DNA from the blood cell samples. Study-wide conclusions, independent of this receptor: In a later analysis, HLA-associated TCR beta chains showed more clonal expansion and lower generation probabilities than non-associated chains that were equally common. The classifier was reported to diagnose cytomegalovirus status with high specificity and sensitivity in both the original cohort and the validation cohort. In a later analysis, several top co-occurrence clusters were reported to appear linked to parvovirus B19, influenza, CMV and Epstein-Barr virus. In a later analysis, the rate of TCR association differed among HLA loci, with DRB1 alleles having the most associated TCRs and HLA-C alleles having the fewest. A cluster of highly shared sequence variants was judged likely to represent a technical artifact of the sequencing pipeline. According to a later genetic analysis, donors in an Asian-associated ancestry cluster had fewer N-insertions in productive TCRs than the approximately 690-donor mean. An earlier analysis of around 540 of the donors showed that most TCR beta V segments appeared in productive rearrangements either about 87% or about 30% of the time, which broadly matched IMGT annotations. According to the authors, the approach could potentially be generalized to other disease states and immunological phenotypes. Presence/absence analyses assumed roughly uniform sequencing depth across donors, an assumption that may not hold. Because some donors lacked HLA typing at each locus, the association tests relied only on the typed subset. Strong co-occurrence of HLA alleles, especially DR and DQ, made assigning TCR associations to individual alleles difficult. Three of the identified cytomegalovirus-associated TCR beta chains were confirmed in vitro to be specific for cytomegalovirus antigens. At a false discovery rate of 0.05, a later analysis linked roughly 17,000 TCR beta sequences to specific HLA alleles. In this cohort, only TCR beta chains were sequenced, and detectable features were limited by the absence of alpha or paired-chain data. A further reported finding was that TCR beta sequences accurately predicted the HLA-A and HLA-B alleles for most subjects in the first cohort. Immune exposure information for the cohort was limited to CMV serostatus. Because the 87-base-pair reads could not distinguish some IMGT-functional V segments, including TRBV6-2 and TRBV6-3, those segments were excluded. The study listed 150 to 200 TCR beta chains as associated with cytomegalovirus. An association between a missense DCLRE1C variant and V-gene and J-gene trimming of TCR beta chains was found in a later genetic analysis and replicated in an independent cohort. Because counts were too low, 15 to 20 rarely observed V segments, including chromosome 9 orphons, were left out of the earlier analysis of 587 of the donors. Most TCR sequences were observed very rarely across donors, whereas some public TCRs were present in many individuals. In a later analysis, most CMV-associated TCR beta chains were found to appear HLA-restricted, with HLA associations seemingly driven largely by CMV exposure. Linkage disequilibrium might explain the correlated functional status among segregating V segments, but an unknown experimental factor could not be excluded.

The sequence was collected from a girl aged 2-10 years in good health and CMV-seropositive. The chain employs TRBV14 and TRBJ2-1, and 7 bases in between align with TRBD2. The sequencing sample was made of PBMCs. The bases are TGTGCCAGCAGCCAAGTAAAGCGGGACTGGGGTTACAATGAGCAGTTCTTC. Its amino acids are CASSQVKRDWGYNEQFF.